This T cell receptor beta chain was obtained from a study of long-term antiretroviral therapy in people with HIV. Study as a whole: The immediate-ART recommendation dates to 2015, and the earliest samples predate it by about a decade. Overall study findings and caveats: Although diversity increased after ART, it remained lower than in transplant donor controls.

The V gene lost 2 bases and the J gene lost 3 bases, with 17 bases spanning the gap. The CDR3 sequence is 16 residues long. Germline V CDR1 and CDR2: SGHVS, FNYEAQ. With regard to this clone: Its matching antigen is unknown.

Survey-level resolution applied to immunoSEQ assay v3.0. Libraries were prepared by immunoSEQ multiplex PCR; TCRdb keeps only in-frame clonotypes and omits some of them. The sample lists about 24,000 clones, around 81% occurring once. HIV-positive participants were all treated in the United States. The sequenced sample was unsorted PBMCs, obtained at the start of antiretroviral therapy, before treatment. The TCR originated in a woman aged 18-29 years with HIV. The gene calls are TRBV7-6 and TRBJ2-7; D might be TRBD1 or TRBD2, each matching 7 bases. This CDR3 is CASSLTQGGEHYEQYF. The DNA for the CDR3 is TGTGCCAGCAGCTTAACCCAGGGGGGGGAACACTACGAGCAGTACTTC.